This T cell receptor beta chain was sequenced for a study of OX40 agonist ivuxolimab in advanced cancers. Study findings and constraints: The study did not work out the antigen specificity of the expanded peripheral T cells.

Some clones are missing from TCRdb's copy, which holds only in-frame ones; the method was immunoSEQ multiplex PCR. Among 37,000 or so clones listed, 85% to 90% were seen once. About this clone: The target antigen is unknown.

The length of the CDR3 is 15 residues. Trimming shortened V by 2 bases and J by 4 bases, and 11 bases separated the two germline ends. CDR1 is KGHSH and CDR2 is LQKENI in the germline V gene. The receptor was isolated from an adult with an advanced solid tumor such as melanoma, head and neck, liver or kidney cancer. Sequenced material: CD4+ or CD8+ T cells sorted from blood, taken in a trial of the OX40 agonist ivuxolimab. The V gene is TRBV18, the J gene TRBJ2-2; D possibly corresponds to TRBD2 (5 bases). CDR3 residues: CASSPIRDITGELFF. The CDR3 bases are TGTGCCAGCTCACCAATTCGGGATATCACCGGGGAGCTGTTTTTT.